This entry features one T cell receptor (beta chain) sequence. The record originates from a study of blood T cell repertoires in COVID-19. Original methodology: Estimated nucleated cell counts came from reference gene primer amplification. Profiling relied on immunoSEQ multiplex PCR, and the TCRdb table lists in-frame clones only, not all of them. V, J and clone size were drawn from that table, and D and trimming were deduced from the DNA. The sample includes roughly 250,000 clones, 80% to 90% of them seen just once. From germline, CDR1 is SGHTA and CDR2 FQGNSA. CDR3 length: 15 amino acids. Trimming took 0 bases from V and 7 from J, leaving 15 bases between them. Those who participated ranged in age from roughly 18 to 90 years and resided in about 24 US areas. Clinical histories supplied by participants themselves formed the basis of cohort assignment.

The TCR was taken from a woman between 40 and 50 years old who had been exposed to COVID-19. The sample was PBMCs or T cells enriched from blood (not recorded which). The genes are TRBV7-2 and TRBJ2-5, with D possibly matching TRBD2 (6 bases). The DNA for the CDR3 is TGTGCCAGCAGCTTAGCCCGACCCGGGGGTGGGACCCAGTACTTC. Translation: CASSLARPGGGTQYF.